This TCR beta chain derives from a study of cytomegalovirus exposure and HLA in healthy donors. 13 Jbeta primers and 60 Vbeta primers were used for the PCR. Using immunoSEQ multiplex PCR, the repertoire was profiled, and TCRdb retains in-frame clones only, with some absent. The sample yields around 200,000 clones, 70% to 85% seen once. V was shortened by 5 bases and J by 2 bases, with 11 bases between the two germline ends. The CDR3 is 15 amino acids. Per the germline V gene, CDR1 is SGDLS and CDR2 is YYNGEE. The sequenced sample was PBMCs. V is TRBV9 and J is TRBJ2-6; D possibly corresponds to TRBD1 (5 bases). The TCR was taken from a woman in her 40s in good health and CMV-seronegative. CDR3 protein: CASREEGAGANVLTF. DNA for the CDR3: TGTGCCAGCAGAGAGGAAGGGGCTGGGGCCAACGTCCTGACTTTC. The full variable domain, completed using reference TRBV9 and TRBJ2-6, is DSGVTQTPKHLITATGQRVTLRCSPRSGDLSVYWYQQSLDQGLQFLIQYYNGEERAKGNILERFSAQQFPDLHSELNLSSLELGDSALYFCASREEGAGANVLTFGAGSRLTVL.